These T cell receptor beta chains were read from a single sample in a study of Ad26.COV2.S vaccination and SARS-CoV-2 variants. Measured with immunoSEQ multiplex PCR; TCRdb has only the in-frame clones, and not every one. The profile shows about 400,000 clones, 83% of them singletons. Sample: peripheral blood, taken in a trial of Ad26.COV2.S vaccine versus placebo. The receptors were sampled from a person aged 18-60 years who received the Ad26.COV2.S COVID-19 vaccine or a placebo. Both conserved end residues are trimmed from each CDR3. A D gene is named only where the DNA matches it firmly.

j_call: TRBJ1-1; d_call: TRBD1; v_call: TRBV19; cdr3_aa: ASRTGNTEAF
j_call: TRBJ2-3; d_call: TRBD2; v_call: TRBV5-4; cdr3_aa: ASSLEGTRRTDTQY
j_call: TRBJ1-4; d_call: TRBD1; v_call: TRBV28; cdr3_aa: ASRSTGQGTNEKLF
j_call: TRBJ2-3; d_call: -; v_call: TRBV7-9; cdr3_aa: ASSPRDLRLSTDTQY
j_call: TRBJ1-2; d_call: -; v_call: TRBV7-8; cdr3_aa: ASSLSGTYGYT
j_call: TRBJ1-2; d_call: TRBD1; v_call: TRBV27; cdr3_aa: ASSFYAGGKGYT
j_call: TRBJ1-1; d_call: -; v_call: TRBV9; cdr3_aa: ASSPQGFAEAF
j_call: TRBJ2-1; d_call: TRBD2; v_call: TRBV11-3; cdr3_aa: ASSLYLSGTYNEQF
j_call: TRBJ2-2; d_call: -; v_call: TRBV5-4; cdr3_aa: ASSLYSIPANTGELF
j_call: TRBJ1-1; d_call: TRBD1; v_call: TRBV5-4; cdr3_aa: ASSLVDRGEAF
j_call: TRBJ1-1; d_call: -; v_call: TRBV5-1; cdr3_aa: ASSPGVKKNTEAF
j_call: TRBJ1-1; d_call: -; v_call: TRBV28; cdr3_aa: ASSLYTEAF
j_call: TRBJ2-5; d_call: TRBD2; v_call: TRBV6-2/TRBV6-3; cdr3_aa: ASSYGGGDLETQY
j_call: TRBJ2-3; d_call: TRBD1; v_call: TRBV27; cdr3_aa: ASSATGGTTDTQY
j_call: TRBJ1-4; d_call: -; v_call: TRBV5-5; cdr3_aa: ASSLDRVQTNEKLF
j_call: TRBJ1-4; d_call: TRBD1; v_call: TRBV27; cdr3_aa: ASSSQGAWEKLF
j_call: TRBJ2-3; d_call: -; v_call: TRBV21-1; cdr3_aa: ASSNTRAKEQGGTDTQY